This record concerns one T cell receptor (beta chain) sequence. Its antigen target is currently unknown. The library was prepared using the immunoSEQ multiplex PCR assay. A mixture of 60 forward primers for TCR Vbeta segments and 13 reverse primers for TCR Jbeta segments was used in the multiplex PCR. The CDR3 region of rearranged TCR beta genes was amplified from genomic DNA by a multiplex PCR assay. Amplified TCR beta libraries were sequenced as 87-base-pair reads on the Illumina HiSeq System. The authors processed their data as follows. Across the roughly 700 repertoires, a later analysis counted 80 million or so unique TCR beta chains, 8.5 million to 12 million of which were shared by at least two donors. Raw reads were error-corrected and collapsed into unique sequences by a nearest-neighbor algorithm in which closely related sequences were merged to remove PCR and sequencing errors. V, D and J gene segments were assigned by aligning CDR3 sequences to IMGT reference sequences. For a sequence to be retained, a match of at least six nucleotides was required to both a V gene segment and a J gene segment. Rearrangements were classified as productive when the CDR3 lacked stop codons and remained in frame with V and J, and all other rearrangements were classified as non-productive. Following IMGT convention, CDR3 was defined as the stretch from the second conserved V-encoded cysteine to the conserved J-encoded phenylalanine. In an earlier analysis of 587 of the donors, sequences lacking an unambiguous match to a single V gene segment were excluded. An earlier analysis of roughly 590 of the donors called V segments functional above 56.7% productive rearrangements and segregating when the between-donor standard deviation exceeded 5%. A statistical classification framework was built to diagnose cytomegalovirus status from the catalog of TCR beta chain sequences. In a later analysis, V and J genes were assigned by comparing TCR nucleotide sequences against IMGT/GENE-DB human TR gene sequences. In a later analysis, CDR3 sequences and most-parsimonious VDJ recombination scenarios were assigned using the TCRdist pipeline. In a later analysis, each TCR beta chain was defined by its CDR3 amino acid sequence together with its V-gene family, and reads without a unique V-gene family were excluded. As a way to deal with suspected cross-contamination and a sequencing artifact, a later analysis dropped 450 to 600 nucleotide sequences that were highly shared and had low generation probability. A later analysis calculated a clonal expansion index for each public chain from normalized within-repertoire ranks of inferred template counts. Generation probabilities in a later analysis came from a VDJ recombination model fitted to out-of-frame rearrangements, and those results were checked against IGoR. In a later analysis, TCR-TCR, TCR-HLA and TCR-CMV co-occurrence was scored with hypergeometric tests, and a repertoire-size bias correction was applied to TCR pairs. In a later analysis, false discovery rates were estimated by permuting HLA or CMV assignments 20 times. In a later analysis, co-occurring TCRs were grouped using DBSCAN, with TCRdist sequence similarity added in when clustering inside HLA-allele-positive subsets. Repertoires with fewer than 30,000 or more than 120,000 public chains, plus five repertoires with anomalous nucleotide sharing, were excluded from co-occurrence clustering. As stored in TCRdb, this immuneACCESS dataset retains in-frame rearrangements with V and J assigned. A fraction of the clones does not appear; measured against another copy, unresolved V genes explain less than half of the discrepancy, and the remainder lacks a known reason. The V and J calls and clone size come from that table; D and trimming were worked out from the DNA. The sample's table covers more than 95,000 clones. Of the sample, roughly 2% falls within the top ten clones.

The cohort comprised more than 550 healthy bone marrow donors. Cohort members were all nominally healthy when sampled, although unrecorded immune exposures were likely present. The donor tested CMV seronegative and was one of the 352 seronegative cohort members. A peripheral blood sample was provided by each donor, and peripheral blood mononuclear cells were used for TCR beta sequencing. The Qiagen DNeasy Blood Extraction Kit was used to extract genomic DNA from the blood cell samples. The entry originates in a study of cytomegalovirus exposure and HLA in healthy donors (dated by TCRdb to about 2017). For the wider study: In an earlier analysis of under 750 of the donors, around 300 Gb of sequence data and 100 million or so unique TCR beta sequences from about 190 million T cells were reported. Roughly 300 gigabases of sequencing data and approximately 92 million unique TCR sequences made up an early release that covered about 640 HLA-typed donors. Among the roughly 400 genotyped donors, around 81% belonged to the genetic ancestry cluster associated with self-reported Caucasian donors. The study aimed to test whether signatures of past pathogen exposure could be identified by cataloging public T cell receptors. The study profiled the T cell repertoires of 500 to 800 subjects by immunosequencing and related them to cytomegalovirus serostatus. Along with the roughly 670-subject first cohort, a separate validation cohort of over a hundred different subjects was used. To predict cytomegalovirus infection status, the study combined high-throughput TCR immunosequencing, statistical association of individual TCRs with disease status, and machine learning. A later analysis re-analyzed previously published TCR beta repertoires from 650 to 800 donors and added high-resolution HLA genotyping to study TCR occurrence patterns. Rather than using new phenotypic data, the later analysis identified candidate immune exposures from TCR beta sequences and from how often those sequences occurred across donors. To decide whether each TCR beta V gene segment behaved as functional or pseudogenic, an earlier analysis of over 500 of the donors relied on high-throughput TCR beta sequencing. Donor age, sex, ethnicity and CMV serostatus were compiled together with the repertoire data. Genome-wide SNP genotypes for about 55% of the 666 donors were used in a later genetic analysis, which treated that subset as a discovery cohort. Every repertoire in the discovery cohort had been generated on one and the same sequencing platform. Class I and class II HLA loci were covered by the typing at four-digit resolution. Typing coverage differed by locus: A, B, C, DRB1 and DQB1 were typed in about 629-640 donors, DQA1 in 500 to 550, DPA1 in 600 to 610, and DPB1 in approximately 450. Roughly 5 DR-DQ haplotypes were handled as single units for association and clustering, since linkage in the cohort was strong. On average, 235,054 unique TCR beta nucleotide sequences were sequenced per donor among about 400 genotyped donors of the cohort, with roughly 19% of those sequences being non-productive. General study outcomes and caveats: Only TCR beta chains were sequenced in this cohort, and the absence of alpha or paired-chain data limited detectable features. A later genetic analysis associated a missense DCLRE1C variant with V-gene and J-gene trimming of TCR beta chains, and an independent cohort replicated the association. Assigning TCR associations to individual alleles was difficult when HLA alleles, especially DR and DQ, strongly co-occurred. Because counts were too low, roughly 18 rarely observed V segments, including chromosome 9 orphons, were left out of the earlier analysis of about 620 of the donors. The study gave a list of about 160 TCR beta chains associated with cytomegalovirus. Sequencing depth was assumed to be roughly uniform across donors in the presence/absence analyses, though that assumption may not hold. According to a later analysis, TCR association rates differed among HLA loci, with DRB1 alleles showing the most associated TCRs and HLA-C alleles showing the fewest. For the cohort, immune exposure information was limited to CMV serostatus. According to the authors, the approach could potentially be generalized to other disease states and immunological phenotypes. In vitro tests confirmed that a few of the cytomegalovirus-associated TCR beta chains recognize cytomegalovirus antigens. The classifier was reported to diagnose cytomegalovirus status with high specificity and sensitivity in both the original and validation cohorts. Because the 87-base-pair reads could not distinguish some IMGT-functional V segments, including TRBV6-2 and TRBV6-3, those segments were excluded. Because some donors lacked HLA typing at each locus, the association tests relied only on the typed subset. According to a later analysis, most CMV-associated TCR beta chains appeared to be HLA-restricted, and the HLA associations seemed to be driven largely by CMV exposure. An earlier analysis of 450 to 750 of the donors showed that most TCR beta V segments appeared in productive rearrangements either about 87% or about 30% of the time, which broadly matched IMGT annotations. A cluster of highly shared sequence variants was judged likely to represent a technical artifact of the sequencing pipeline. According to a later analysis, parvovirus B19, influenza, CMV and Epstein-Barr virus appeared linked to several top co-occurrence clusters. A further reported finding was that TCR beta sequences accurately predicted the HLA-A and HLA-B alleles for most subjects in the first cohort. Linkage disequilibrium might explain the correlated functional status among segregating V segments, but an unknown experimental factor could not be ruled out. A later genetic analysis reported fewer N-insertions in productive TCRs among donors in an Asian-associated ancestry cluster than the roughly 720-donor mean. A later analysis found that HLA-associated TCR beta chains were more clonally expanded and had lower generation probabilities than equally common non-associated chains. While some public TCRs were present in many individuals, most TCR sequences turned up only very rarely across donors. At a false discovery rate of 0.05, a later analysis linked some 18,000 TCR beta sequences to specific HLA alleles.

The junction shows trimming of 1 base on V and 10 bases on J, plus 22 bases between the germline ends. There are 16 amino acids in the CDR3, from cysteine to phenylalanine inclusive. The read is trimmed to its CDR3 DNA, 48 bases read in frame from base 1. The germline V gene gives CDR1 as MDHEN and CDR2 as SYDVKM. The sequence joins TRBV28 to TRBJ1-2, with no confidently assigned D gene. This clonotype was obtained from a middle-aged man in good health and CMV-seronegative. Source material: PBMCs. The nucleotide sequence reads as follows: TGTGCCAGCAGTTTATTCTTTACGGACTCTACAAATCCCTACACCTTC. Protein translation: CASSLFFTDSTNPYTF.